Here is one T cell receptor (beta chain) with its context. Its antigen is as yet unknown. TCRdb ran MiXCR on the 5' RACE reads and lists one entry per CDR3 protein. Among roughly 370,000 distinct CDR3 sequences listed, about 20% were seen once. Trimming at V came to 1 base and at J to 2 bases, leaving 1 base not matched to a gene. Germline CDR1 reads DFQATT; CDR2 reads SNEGSKA (reference sequence). The CDR3 is 14 amino acids. The source of the sample is a study of CD8 T cells in ankylosing spondylitis. Study-level findings and limits: Blood from ankylosing spondylitis patients appeared to carry a characteristic roughly 8-variant TCR beta motif.

What was sequenced was blood, either unsorted or a sorted T cell fraction (not recorded which). The chain combines TRBV20-1 with TRBJ2-7; 11 bases line up with TRBD2. The source of this sequence is a male donor with ankylosing spondylitis. This CDR3 is CSARGTSGPYEQYF. CDR3 coding DNA: TGCAGTGCTAGAGGGACTAGCGGGCCCTACGAGCAGTACTTC.